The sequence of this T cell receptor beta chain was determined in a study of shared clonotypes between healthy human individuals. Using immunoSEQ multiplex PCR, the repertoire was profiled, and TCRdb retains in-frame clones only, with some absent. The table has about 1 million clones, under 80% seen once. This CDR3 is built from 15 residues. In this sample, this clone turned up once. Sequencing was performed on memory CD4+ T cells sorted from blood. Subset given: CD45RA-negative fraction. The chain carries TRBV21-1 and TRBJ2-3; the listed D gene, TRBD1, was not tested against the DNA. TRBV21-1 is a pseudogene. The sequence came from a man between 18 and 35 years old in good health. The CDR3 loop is CASSTRSTPTDTQYF. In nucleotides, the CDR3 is TGTGCCAGCAGCACAAGATCCACACCTACAGATACGCAGTATTTT.